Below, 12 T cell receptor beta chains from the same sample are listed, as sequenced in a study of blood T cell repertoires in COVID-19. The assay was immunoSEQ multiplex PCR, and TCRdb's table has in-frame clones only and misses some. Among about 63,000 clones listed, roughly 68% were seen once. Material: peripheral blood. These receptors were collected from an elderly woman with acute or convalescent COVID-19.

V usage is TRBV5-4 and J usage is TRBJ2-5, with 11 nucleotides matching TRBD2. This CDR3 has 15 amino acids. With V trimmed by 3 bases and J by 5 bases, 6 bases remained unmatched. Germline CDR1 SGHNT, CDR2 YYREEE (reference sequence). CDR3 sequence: CASSSTSGSGETQYF. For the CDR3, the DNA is TGTGCCAGCAGCTCCACTAGCGGGAGTGGGGAGACCCAGTACTTC.

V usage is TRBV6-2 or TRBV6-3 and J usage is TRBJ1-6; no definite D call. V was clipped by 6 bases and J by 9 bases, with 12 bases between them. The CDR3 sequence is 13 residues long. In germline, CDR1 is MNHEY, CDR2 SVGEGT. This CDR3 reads CASSPQSGSPLHF. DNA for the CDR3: TGTGCCAGCAGCCCCCAAAGCGGTTCACCCCTCCACTTT.

In nucleotides, the CDR3 is TGTGCCAGCAGCCCGGGACAGGGTGATGGCTACACCTTC. Its translation is CASSPGQGDGYTF. The chain uses TRBV12-3 or TRBV12-4 and TRBJ1-2; 9 bases fit TRBD1. The CDR3 is 13 residues long. After removal of 6 bases from V and 6 bases from J, the junction contained 5 bases not matched to a gene.

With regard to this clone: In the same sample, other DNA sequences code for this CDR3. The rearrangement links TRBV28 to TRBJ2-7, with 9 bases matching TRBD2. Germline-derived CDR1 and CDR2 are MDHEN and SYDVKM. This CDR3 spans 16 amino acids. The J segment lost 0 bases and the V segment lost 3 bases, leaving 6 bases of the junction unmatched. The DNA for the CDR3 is TGTGCCAGCAGTTTTTCTCTAGCGGGGCTCTCCTACGAGCAGTACTTC. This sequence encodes CASSFSLAGLSYEQYF.

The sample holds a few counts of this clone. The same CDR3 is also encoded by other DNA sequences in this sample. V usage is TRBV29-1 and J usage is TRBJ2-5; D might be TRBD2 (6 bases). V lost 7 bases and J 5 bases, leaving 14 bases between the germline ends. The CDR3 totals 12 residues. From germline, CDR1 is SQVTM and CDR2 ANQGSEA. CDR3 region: CSGALGGETQYF. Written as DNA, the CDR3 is TGCAGCGGGGCACTAGGAGGGGAGACCCAGTACTTC.

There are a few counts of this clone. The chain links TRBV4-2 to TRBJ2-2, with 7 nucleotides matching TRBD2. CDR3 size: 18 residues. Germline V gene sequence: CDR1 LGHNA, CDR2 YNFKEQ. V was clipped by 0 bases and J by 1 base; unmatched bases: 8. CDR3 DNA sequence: TGTGCCAGCAGCCAAGATCCGGGGGGAGGGATGAACACCGGGGAGCTGTTTTTT. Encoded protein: CASSQDPGGGMNTGELFF.

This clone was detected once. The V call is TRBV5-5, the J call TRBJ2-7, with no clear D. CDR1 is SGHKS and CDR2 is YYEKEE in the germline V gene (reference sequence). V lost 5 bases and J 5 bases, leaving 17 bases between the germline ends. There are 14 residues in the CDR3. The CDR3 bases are TGTGCCAGCAGGTCGACCCCTCTCCGGGACGAGCAGTACTTC. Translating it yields CASRSTPLRDEQYF.

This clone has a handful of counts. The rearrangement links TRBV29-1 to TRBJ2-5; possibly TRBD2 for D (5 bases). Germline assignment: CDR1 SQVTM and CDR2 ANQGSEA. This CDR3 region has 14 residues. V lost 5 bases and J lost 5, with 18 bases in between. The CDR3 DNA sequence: TGCAGCGTTCAGGACTCCCCTTTAGGCGAGACCCAGTACTTC. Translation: CSVQDSPLGETQYF.

In nucleotides, the CDR3 is TGTGCCAGCAGGGACAGGGGTATTGCTGGGGCCAACGTCCTGACTTTC. This sequence encodes CASRDRGIAGANVLTF. The chain joins TRBV2 to TRBJ2-6, with 9 bases that match TRBD1. Per the germline V gene, CDR1 is SNHLY and CDR2 is FYNNEI. The CDR3 consists of 16 residues. J gave up 2 bases and V 6 bases, and 5 bases lay outside the gene matches.

The chain's CDR3 is CASSLDAGLAGTTQYF. CDR3 DNA: TGTGCCAGCAGCTTAGATGCGGGACTAGCGGGAACCACGCAGTATTTT. V usage is TRBV11-2 and J usage is TRBJ2-3; 13 positions agree with TRBD2. Germline V CDR1 and CDR2: SGHAT, FQNNGV. The CDR3 is 16 residues long. V shed 0 bases and J 9 bases; nucleotides not matched to a gene: 6. The full variable domain, completed using reference TRBV11-2 and TRBJ2-3, is EAGVAQSPRYKIIEKRQSVAFWCNPISGHATLYWYQQILGQGPKLLIQFQNNGVVDDSQLPKDRFSAERLKGVDSTLKIQPAKLEDSAVYLCASSLDAGLAGTTQYFGPGTRLTVL.

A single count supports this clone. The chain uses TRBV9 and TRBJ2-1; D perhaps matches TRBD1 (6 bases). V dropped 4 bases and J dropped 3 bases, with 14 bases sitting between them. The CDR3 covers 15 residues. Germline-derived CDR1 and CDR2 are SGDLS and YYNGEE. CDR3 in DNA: TGTGCCAGCAGCAAGCAGGGGACCGTCTACAATGAGCAGTTCTTC. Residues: CASSKQGTVYNEQFF.

The CDR3 loop reads CASSSGSTGTDTQYF. As DNA, the CDR3 is TGTGCCAGCAGCTCCGGGTCGACAGGCACAGATACGCAGTATTTT. The chain carries TRBV11-2 and TRBJ2-3; D is perhaps TRBD1 (5 bases). The CDR3 sequence is 15 residues long. In germline, CDR1 is SGHAT, CDR2 FQNNGV. V shed 4 bases and J shed 1 base, with 12 bases lying between them.